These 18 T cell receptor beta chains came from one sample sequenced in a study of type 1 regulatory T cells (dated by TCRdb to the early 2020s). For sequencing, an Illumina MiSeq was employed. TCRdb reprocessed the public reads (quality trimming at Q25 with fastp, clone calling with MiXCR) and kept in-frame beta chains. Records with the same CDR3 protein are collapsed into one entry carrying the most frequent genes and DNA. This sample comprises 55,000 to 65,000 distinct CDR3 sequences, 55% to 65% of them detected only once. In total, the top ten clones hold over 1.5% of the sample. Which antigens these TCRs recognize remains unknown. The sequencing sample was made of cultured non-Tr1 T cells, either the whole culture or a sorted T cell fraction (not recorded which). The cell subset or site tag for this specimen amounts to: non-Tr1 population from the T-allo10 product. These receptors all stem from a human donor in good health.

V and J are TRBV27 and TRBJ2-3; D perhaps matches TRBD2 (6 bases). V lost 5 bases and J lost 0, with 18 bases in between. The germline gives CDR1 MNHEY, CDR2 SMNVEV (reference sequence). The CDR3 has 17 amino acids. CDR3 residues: CASSRIGLSGSTDTQYF. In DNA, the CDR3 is TGTGCCAGCAGTCGGATCGGCCTGAGCGGGAGCACAGATACGCAGTATTTT.

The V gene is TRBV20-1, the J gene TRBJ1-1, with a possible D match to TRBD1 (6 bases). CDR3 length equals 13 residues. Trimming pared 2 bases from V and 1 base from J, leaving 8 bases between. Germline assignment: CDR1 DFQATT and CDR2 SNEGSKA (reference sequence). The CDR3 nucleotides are TGCAGTGCTAGAAACAGGGCGAACACTGAAGCTTTCTTT. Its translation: CSARNRANTEAFF.

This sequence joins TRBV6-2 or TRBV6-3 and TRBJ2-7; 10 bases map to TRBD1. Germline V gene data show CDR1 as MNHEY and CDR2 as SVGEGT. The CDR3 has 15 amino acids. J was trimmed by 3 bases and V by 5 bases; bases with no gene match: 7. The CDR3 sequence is CASSEAGTGDYEQYF. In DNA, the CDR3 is TGTGCCAGCAGTGAAGCCGGGACAGGGGACTACGAGCAGTACTTC.

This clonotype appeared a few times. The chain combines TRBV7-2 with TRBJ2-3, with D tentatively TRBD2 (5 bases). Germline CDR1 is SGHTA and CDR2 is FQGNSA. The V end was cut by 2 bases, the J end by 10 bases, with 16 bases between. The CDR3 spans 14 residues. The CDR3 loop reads CASSLTRTRVSQYF. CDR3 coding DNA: TGTGCCAGCAGCTTAACCCGTACGAGGGTTTCGCAGTATTTT.

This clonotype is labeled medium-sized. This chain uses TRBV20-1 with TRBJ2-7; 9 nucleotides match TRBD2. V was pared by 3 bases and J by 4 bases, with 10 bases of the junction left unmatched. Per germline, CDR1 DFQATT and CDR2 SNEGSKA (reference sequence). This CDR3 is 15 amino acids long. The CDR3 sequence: CSASGVSGRSYEQYF. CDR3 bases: TGCAGTGCTAGCGGGGTTAGCGGGAGAAGTTACGAGCAGTACTTC.

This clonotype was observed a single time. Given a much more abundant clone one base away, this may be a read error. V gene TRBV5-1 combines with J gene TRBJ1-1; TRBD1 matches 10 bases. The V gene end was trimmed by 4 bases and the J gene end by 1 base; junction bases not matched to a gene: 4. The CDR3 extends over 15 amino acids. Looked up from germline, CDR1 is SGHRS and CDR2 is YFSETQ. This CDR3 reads CASSTRQGANTEAFF. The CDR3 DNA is TGCGCCAGCAGCACTAGACAGGGGGCGAACACTGAAGCTTTCTTT.

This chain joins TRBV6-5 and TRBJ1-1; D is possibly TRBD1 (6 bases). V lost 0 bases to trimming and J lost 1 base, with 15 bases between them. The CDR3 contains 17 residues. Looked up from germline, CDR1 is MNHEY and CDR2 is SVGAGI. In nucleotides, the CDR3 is TGTGCCAGCAGTTACTCAGGTGGGGGGCTGAGGAACACTGAAGCTTTCTTT. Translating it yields CASSYSGGGLRNTEAFF.

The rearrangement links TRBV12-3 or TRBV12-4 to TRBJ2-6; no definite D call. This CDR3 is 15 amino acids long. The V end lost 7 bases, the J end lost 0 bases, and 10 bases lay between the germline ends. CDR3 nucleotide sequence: TGTGCCAGCACCACTGGTAGCTCTGGGGCCAACGTCCTGACTTTC. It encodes CASTTGSSGANVLTF.

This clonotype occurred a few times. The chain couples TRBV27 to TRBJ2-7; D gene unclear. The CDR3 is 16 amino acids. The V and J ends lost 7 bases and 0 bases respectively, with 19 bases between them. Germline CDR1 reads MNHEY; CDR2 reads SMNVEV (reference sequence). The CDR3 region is CASNPPQAPSSYEQYF. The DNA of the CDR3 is TGTGCCAGCAACCCCCCGCAGGCGCCGAGCTCCTACGAGCAGTACTTC.

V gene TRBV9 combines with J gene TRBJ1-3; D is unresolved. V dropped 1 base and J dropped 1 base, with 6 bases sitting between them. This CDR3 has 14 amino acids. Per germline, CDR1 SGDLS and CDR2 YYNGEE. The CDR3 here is CASSVSGSGNTIYF. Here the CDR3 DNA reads TGTGCCAGCAGCGTATCCGGATCTGGAAACACCATATATTTT.

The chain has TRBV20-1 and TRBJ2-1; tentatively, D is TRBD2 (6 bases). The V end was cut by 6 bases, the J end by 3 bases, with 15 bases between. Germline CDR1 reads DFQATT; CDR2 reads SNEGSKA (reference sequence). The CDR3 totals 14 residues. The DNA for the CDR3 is TGCAGTGCAGACCACAGGCGGGGCTACAATGAGCAGTTCTTC. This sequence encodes CSADHRRGYNEQFF.

As DNA, the CDR3 is TGTGCCAGCAGTTTCTCAAAAAGCCCGCGTGGTGAGCAGTTCTTC. Protein: CASSFSKSPRGEQFF. This rearrangement joins TRBV6-5 to TRBJ2-1; D remains ambiguous. The V end lost 4 bases, the J end lost 9 bases, and 19 bases lay between the germline ends. The CDR3 totals 15 residues. In germline, CDR1 is MNHEY, CDR2 SVGAGI.

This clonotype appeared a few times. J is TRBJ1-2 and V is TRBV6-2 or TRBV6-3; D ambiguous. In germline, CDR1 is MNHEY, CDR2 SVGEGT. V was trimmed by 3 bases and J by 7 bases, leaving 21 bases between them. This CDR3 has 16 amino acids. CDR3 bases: TGTGCCAGCAGTTATTTTAGACCGATTTTTTCCCGTGGCTACACCTTC. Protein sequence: CASSYFRPIFSRGYTF.

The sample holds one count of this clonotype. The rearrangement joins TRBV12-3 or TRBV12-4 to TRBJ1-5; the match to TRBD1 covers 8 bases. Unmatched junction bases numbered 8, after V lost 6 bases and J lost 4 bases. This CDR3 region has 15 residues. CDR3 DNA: TGTGCCAGCAGGAGGTCCAACAGGGGGAATCAGCCCCAGCATTTT. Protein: CASRRSNRGNQPQHF.

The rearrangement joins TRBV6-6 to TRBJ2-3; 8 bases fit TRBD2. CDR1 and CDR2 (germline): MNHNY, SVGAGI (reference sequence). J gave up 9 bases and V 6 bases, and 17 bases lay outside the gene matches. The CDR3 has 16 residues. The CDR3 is CASRPTGTRAARTQYF. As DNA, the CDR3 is TGTGCCAGCAGGCCTACTGGGACTAGAGCCGCCAGAACGCAGTATTTT.

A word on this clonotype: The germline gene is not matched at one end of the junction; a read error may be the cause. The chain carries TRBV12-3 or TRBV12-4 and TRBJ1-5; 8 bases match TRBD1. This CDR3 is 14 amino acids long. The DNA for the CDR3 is TGTGTCAGCAGTTTCAGGACAGGGAATCAGCCCCAGCATTTT. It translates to CVSSFRTGNQPQHF.

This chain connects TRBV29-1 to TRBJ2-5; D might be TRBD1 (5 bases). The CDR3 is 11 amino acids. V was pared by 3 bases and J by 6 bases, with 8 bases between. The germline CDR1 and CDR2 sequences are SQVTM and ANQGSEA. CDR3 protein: CSVDVGQTQYF. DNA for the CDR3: TGCAGCGTTGATGTGGGGCAGACCCAGTACTTC.

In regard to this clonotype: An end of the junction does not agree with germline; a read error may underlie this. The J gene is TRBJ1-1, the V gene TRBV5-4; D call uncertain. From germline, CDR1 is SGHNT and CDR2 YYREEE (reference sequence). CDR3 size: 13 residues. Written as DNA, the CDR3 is TGTGCCAGCAGCTTGGAAGGGTTCACTGAAGCTTTATTT. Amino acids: CASSLEGFTEALF.